This note documents a single TCR beta chain sequence. The antigen is undetermined. Per germline, CDR1 SGHDN and CDR2 FVKESK. Trimming took off 8 bases at V and 0 bases at J, with 16 bases between the two ends. This CDR3 contains 16 residues. Investigators amplified TCR beta CDR3 regions from RNA transcripts. First-round RT-PCR used HTBI primers; second-round multiplex PCR followed. MiXCR, run by TCRdb on the multiplex PCR reads, gives a single entry per CDR3 protein. The table records hundreds of thousands of distinct CDR3 sequences, approximately 39% of them present only once. This entry comes from a study of Graves' ophthalmopathy and Graves' hyperthyroidism. Whole-study results and caveats: Blood also contained most of the expanded thyroid clonotypes above 0.001 frequency.

Pregnancy or lactation, uncontrolled infections and other autoimmune diseases were grounds for excluding patients. The V gene is TRBV14, the J gene TRBJ1-4; D call uncertain. Sequencing was done on a sample of peripheral blood. This TCR derives from an adult man with Graves' ophthalmopathy. The CDR3 protein is CASSPRAVTTNEKLFF. CDR3 in DNA: TGTGCCAGCTCACCAAGGGCGGTTACAACTAATGAAAAACTGTTTTTT.